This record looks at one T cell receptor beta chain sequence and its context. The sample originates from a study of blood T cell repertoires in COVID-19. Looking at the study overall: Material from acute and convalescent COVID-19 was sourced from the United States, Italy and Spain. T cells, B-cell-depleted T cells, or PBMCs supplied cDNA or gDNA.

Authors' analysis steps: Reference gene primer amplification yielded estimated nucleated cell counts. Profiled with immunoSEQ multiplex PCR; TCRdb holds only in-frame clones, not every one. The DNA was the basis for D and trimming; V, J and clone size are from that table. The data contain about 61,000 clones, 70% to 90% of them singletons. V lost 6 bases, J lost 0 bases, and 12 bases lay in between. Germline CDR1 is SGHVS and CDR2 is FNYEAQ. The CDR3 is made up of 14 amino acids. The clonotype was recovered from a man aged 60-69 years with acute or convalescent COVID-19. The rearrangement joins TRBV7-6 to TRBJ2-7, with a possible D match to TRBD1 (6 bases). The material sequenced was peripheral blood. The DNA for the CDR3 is TGTGCCAGCAGTTCCGGACAGCACTCCTACGAGCAGTACTTC. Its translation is CASSSGQHSYEQYF.